The 32 T cell receptor beta chains below all came from one sample that was sequenced in a study of T cell changes during pregnancy in multiple sclerosis. The table came from immunoSEQ multiplex PCR; TCRdb's copy has only in-frame clones and leaves some out. The table has roughly 30,000 clones, roughly 90% seen once. The sequenced sample was CD8+ T cells from peripheral blood mononuclear cells, obtained in the first trimester of pregnancy. The receptors here all came from a female donor with multiple sclerosis, enrolled in a pregnancy study.

The V and J genes are TRBV11-2 and TRBJ2-7; the match to TRBD2 covers 10 bases. The germline gives CDR1 SGHAT, CDR2 FQNNGV. The CDR3 runs 17 residues. After removal of 1 base from V and 1 base from J, the junction contained 7 bases not matched to a gene. CDR3 sequence: CASSLVVVGLASYEQYF. The CDR3 DNA reads TGTGCCAGCAGCTTAGTAGTAGTGGGACTAGCGTCCTACGAGCAGTACTTC.

This clone was seen a single time. This chain uses TRBV5-6 with TRBJ2-5; tentatively, D is TRBD2 (5 bases). Germline V gives CDR1 SGHDT, CDR2 YYEEEE. The CDR3 is 15 residues long. The germline V and J ends were trimmed by 2 bases and 4 bases, with 15 bases remaining between them. The CDR3 loop reads CASSFVWEEGETQYF. Here the CDR3 DNA reads TGTGCCAGCAGCTTTGTCTGGGAAGAGGGAGAGACCCAGTACTTC.

The chain uses TRBV14 and TRBJ2-1; D is possibly TRBD1 (5 bases). This CDR3 has 14 amino acids. Deletions cut 3 bases from V and 15 bases from J, with 21 bases between. Germline loops: CDR1 SGHDN, CDR2 FVKESK. In DNA, the CDR3 is TGTGCCAGCAGCCAGGATTTTGGACATCTACGCCTGTTCTTC. It codes for CASSQDFGHLRLFF.

This clone has a single count. The chain recombines TRBV19 with TRBJ1-1; D remains ambiguous. The CDR3 has 13 residues. CDR1 is LNHDA, CDR2 SQIVND, per germline (reference sequence). V lost 7 bases and J 1 base, leaving 10 bases between the germline ends. CDR3 DNA: TGTGCCAGTAAGAGCCTTTCGAACACTGAAGCTTTCTTT. It is translated as CASKSLSNTEAFF.

This chain links TRBV18 with TRBJ2-7; D is unclear. Germline V gene sequence: CDR1 KGHSH, CDR2 LQKENI. Deletions cut 2 bases from V and 0 bases from J, with 14 bases between. This CDR3 comprises 16 residues. In DNA, the CDR3 is TGTGCCAGCTCACCAGAGAGGATCGCTAGCTCCTACGAGCAGTACTTC. It is translated as CASSPERIASSYEQYF.

The chain has TRBV23-1 and TRBJ1-1; D is unclear. TRBV23-1 has ORF status, its function being uncertain. The CDR3 extends over 13 amino acids. V was cut by 8 bases and J by 5 bases, with 15 bases left in between. Written as DNA, the CDR3 is TGCGCCAGCGATCGACGGGAGGGAACTGAAGCTTTCTTT. Its protein is CASDRREGTEAFF.

The rearrangement joins TRBV4-2 to TRBJ2-7; D uncertain. The germline V gene has CDR1 LGHNA and CDR2 YNFKEQ. V was trimmed by 0 bases and J by 7 bases, leaving 25 bases between them. The CDR3 spans 18 residues. CDR3 DNA sequence: TGTGCCAGCAGCCAAGATCCCCCGGAAATAACCCTCCCGGAGGAGCAGTACTTC. Translation gives CASSQDPPEITLPEEQYF.

The chain uses TRBV27 and TRBJ2-1, with 9 bases identical to TRBD2. CDR1 is MNHEY and CDR2 is SMNVEV in the germline V gene (reference sequence). The CDR3 covers 16 residues. J was trimmed by 6 bases and V by 5 bases; bases with no gene match: 11. In DNA, the CDR3 is TGTGCCAGCAGTGCTGTAGCGGGAGAAGGGGGCAATGAGCAGTTCTTC. Protein: CASSAVAGEGGNEQFF.

The chain recombines TRBV7-9 with TRBJ2-3; maybe TRBD1 (5 bases). CDR1 SEHNR and CDR2 FQNEAQ come from the germline V gene (reference sequence). V lost 1 base, J lost 2 bases, and 16 bases lay in between. This CDR3 spans 17 amino acids. The CDR3, as DNA: TGTGCCAGCAGCTTAGTCAGGGATGTATGGGACACAGATACGCAGTATTTT. Translated: CASSLVRDVWDTDTQYF.

The chain recombines TRBV5-6 with TRBJ1-2; 7 bases map to TRBD1. V was pared by 0 bases and J by 9 bases, with 8 bases of the junction left unmatched. Germline V lookup: CDR1 SGHDT, CDR2 YYEEEE. The length of the CDR3 is 14 residues. The CDR3 nucleotides read TGTGCCAGCAGCTTGGAACAGGGGAAGGGTAGCTACACCTTC. This sequence encodes CASSLEQGKGSYTF.

The table lists this clone with a count of one. The chain couples TRBV11-2 to TRBJ2-7; D possibly corresponds to TRBD2 (7 bases). Trimming left V 5 bases short and J 2 bases short, with 19 bases between. This CDR3 is built from 16 residues. Looked up from germline, CDR1 is SGHAT and CDR2 is FQNNGV. CDR3 residues: CASSPFPRGATYEQYF. DNA of the CDR3: TGTGCCAGCAGCCCCTTCCCCCGGGGGGCGACCTACGAGCAGTACTTC.

The chain uses TRBV25-1 and TRBJ2-7; a weak D match, TRBD1 (6 bases). CDR3 length equals 14 residues. V lost 6 bases and J 2 bases, leaving 14 bases between the germline ends. Per germline, CDR1 MGHDK and CDR2 SYGVNS. For the CDR3, the DNA is TGTGCCAGCAGCCCGCCCAGGGGCCCCTACGAGCAGTACTTC. Protein sequence: CASSPPRGPYEQYF.

On this clone itself: The same CDR3 arises from other DNA sequences in this sample as well. The V and J genes are TRBV28 and TRBJ2-7; perhaps TRBD1 as D (6 bases). Trimming pared 2 bases from V and 3 bases from J, leaving 11 bases between. The V gene's germline CDR1 is MDHEN and CDR2 SYDVKM. This CDR3 region has 14 residues. CDR3: CASSLTGSSYEQYF. CDR3 in DNA: TGTGCCAGCAGTTTAACAGGGAGTAGCTACGAGCAGTACTTC.

The V and J genes are TRBV10-1 and TRBJ2-7; maybe TRBD1 (5 bases). V lost 10 bases to trimming and J lost 3 bases, with 25 bases between them. Germline V gene sequence: CDR1 WNHNN, CDR2 SYGVQD (reference sequence). The CDR3 is 16 residues long. The chain's CDR3 is CAIPLGQGLIVYEQYF. CDR3 DNA: TGCGCCATCCCCCTAGGCCAGGGCCTAATAGTCTACGAGCAGTACTTC.

The rearrangement uses TRBV4-3 and TRBJ2-5; no clear D. V lost 0 bases and J lost 6, with 20 bases in between. CDR3 length: 17 residues. The germline CDR1 and CDR2 sequences are LGHNA and YSLEER. CDR3: CASSQEATGRSRKTQYF. The CDR3, as DNA: TGCGCCAGCAGCCAAGAAGCGACGGGTAGGAGCAGAAAGACCCAGTACTTC.

The chain uses TRBV28 and TRBJ2-7; D perhaps matches TRBD2 (7 bases). V was clipped by 8 bases and J by 6 bases, with 17 bases between them. Germline CDR1 is MDHEN and CDR2 is SYDVKM. The CDR3 sequence is 13 residues long. The CDR3 here is CASGGGRGGEQYF. The CDR3 DNA reads as TGTGCCAGCGGGGGGGGCAGGGGTGGCGAGCAGTACTTC.

The chain couples TRBV6-6 to TRBJ1-1; D may be TRBD1 (5 bases). The V end was cut by 3 bases, the J end by 1 base, with 9 bases between. The CDR3 is made up of 14 amino acids. The germline CDR1 and CDR2 sequences are MNHNY and SVGAGI (reference sequence). This CDR3 reads CASSYFDRNTEAFF. The CDR3 bases are TGTGCCAGCAGTTATTTCGACAGGAACACTGAAGCTTTCTTT.

The CDR3 reads CASSSEDRGPSYEQYF. The CDR3 nucleotides are TGTGCCAGCAGCTCCGAAGACAGGGGTCCGTCCTACGAGCAGTACTTC. This sequence joins TRBV7-9 and TRBJ2-7, with TRBD1 matching over 8 bases. Trimming at V came to 4 bases and at J to 1 base, leaving 9 bases not matched to a gene. CDR1 is SEHNR, CDR2 FQNEAQ, per germline (reference sequence). This CDR3 spans 16 amino acids.

J is TRBJ2-2 and V is TRBV19; D is possibly TRBD1 (5 bases). From germline, CDR1 is LNHDA and CDR2 SQIVND (reference sequence). The CDR3 runs 12 residues. The V and J ends lost 6 bases and 5 bases respectively, with 7 bases between them. The CDR3 DNA is TGTGCCAGTAGACAGGAGACCGGGGAGCTGTTTTTT. It is translated as CASRQETGELFF.

The rearrangement uses TRBV19 and TRBJ1-1, with 12 bases identical to TRBD1. The CDR3 is 19 residues long. V lost 5 bases and J lost 11; bases outside the gene matches: 24. Looked up from germline, CDR1 is LNHDA and CDR2 is SQIVND (reference sequence). The CDR3 sequence is CASSGDRGLVNPYTELAFF. Here the CDR3 DNA reads TGTGCCAGTAGTGGGGACAGGGGGCTCGTAAATCCTTACACGGAATTGGCTTTCTTT.

The chain couples TRBV4-1 to TRBJ2-1; D unresolved. The CDR3 runs to 13 residues. Trimming took off 5 bases at V and 4 bases at J, with 9 bases between the two ends. From germline, CDR1 is MGHRA and CDR2 YSYEKL. The CDR3 sequence: CASSREVYNEQFF. The DNA for the CDR3 is TGCGCCAGCAGCAGAGAGGTGTACAATGAGCAGTTCTTC.

The V call is TRBV11-1, the J call TRBJ1-2, with D unclear. CDR3 length equals 14 residues. CDR1 and CDR2 from the germline V gene are SGHAT and FQDESV (reference sequence). V was shortened by 3 bases and J by 6 bases, with 14 bases between the two germline ends. Written as DNA, the CDR3 is TGTGCCAGCAGCTTGATTGCTGGGGAGGATGGCTACACCTTC. It is translated as CASSLIAGEDGYTF.

CDR3 DNA: TGCGCCAGCAGTCCTGTGCTAGCGCTATCCTACAATGAGCAGTTCTTC. Protein product: CASSPVLALSYNEQFF. V gene TRBV10-1 combines with J gene TRBJ2-1; a weak D match, TRBD2 (6 bases). Germline V lookup: CDR1 WNHNN, CDR2 SYGVQD (reference sequence). The ends were cut back, 5 bases at V and 1 base at J, with 15 bases in the middle. The CDR3 contains 16 residues.

The V and J genes are TRBV9 and TRBJ1-2, with 7 positions matching TRBD1. The CDR3 has 15 amino acids. Trimming removed 3 bases from V and 6 bases from J; junction bases left unmatched: 11. Germline CDR1 and CDR2: SGDLS and YYNGEE. CDR3 bases: TGTGCCAGCAGCGCCTTATCTACAGGGGCGAATGGCTACACCTTC. It codes for CASSALSTGANGYTF. Using reference TRBV9 and TRBJ1-2 for the parts outside the CDR3, the full variable domain is DSGVTQTPKHLITATGQRVTLRCSPRSGDLSVYWYQQSLDQGLQFLIQYYNGEERAKGNILERFSAQQFPDLHSELNLSSLELGDSALYFCASSALSTGANGYTFGSGTRLTVV.

Notes on this clone: At one of its ends the junction is not consistent with the germline gene, which may arise from a read error. This chain joins TRBV6-1 and TRBJ1-2; tentative D call: TRBD1 (5 bases). CDR1 is MNHNS and CDR2 is SASEGT in the germline V gene. The CDR3 runs 15 residues. The CDR3 sequence: CASSEVGDSNDGYTF. The CDR3 nucleotides read TGTGCCAGCAGTGAAGTAGGTGACAGTAACGATGGCTACACCTTC.

The V gene is TRBV6-4, the J gene TRBJ1-5, with 7 bases identical to TRBD1. The V gene's germline CDR1 is MRHNA and CDR2 SNTAGT. The CDR3 runs 14 residues. V lost 2 bases and J lost 6; bases outside the gene matches: 4. The CDR3 reads CASSDGQGGQPQHF. The CDR3 DNA is TGTGCCAGCAGTGACGGGCAGGGGGGTCAGCCCCAGCATTTT.

This sequence joins TRBV27 and TRBJ1-5, with D tentatively TRBD1 (5 bases). V was cut by 1 base and J by 2 bases, with 21 bases left in between. CDR1 and CDR2 (germline): MNHEY, SMNVEV (reference sequence). The length of the CDR3 is 19 residues. The CDR3 region is CASSLFGGRGISGNQPQHF. CDR3 DNA: TGTGCCAGCAGTTTATTCGGGGGACGGGGTATTTCGGGCAATCAGCCCCAGCATTTT.

V is TRBV5-1 and J is TRBJ1-3; maybe TRBD1 (5 bases). CDR1 SGHRS and CDR2 YFSETQ come from the germline V gene. Trimming left V 0 bases short and J 3 bases short, with 10 bases between. CDR3 length: 15 residues. The CDR3 sequence: CASSLAGLVGNTIYF. Written as DNA, the CDR3 is TGCGCCAGCAGCTTGGCAGGGCTGGTTGGAAACACCATATATTTT.

V usage is TRBV4-2 and J usage is TRBJ2-7; 12 bases fit TRBD2. The germline V gene encodes CDR1 LGHNA and CDR2 YNFKEQ. This CDR3 has 15 residues. With 1 base clipped from V and 6 bases from J, the junction kept 4 bases outside the gene matches. CDR3 DNA: TGTGCCAGCAGCCAAGTGGCTAGCGGGAGGGCCGAGCAGTACTTC. Its translation: CASSQVASGRAEQYF.

By proportion, this clone is medium-sized. The J gene is TRBJ2-7, the V gene TRBV6-1; TRBD2 agrees at 7 bases. The CDR3 extends over 15 amino acids. The germline gives CDR1 MNHNS, CDR2 SASEGT. With V trimmed by 1 base and J by 2 bases, 5 bases remained unmatched. The CDR3, as DNA: TGTGCCAGCAGTGAAGTTGGCGGGAGAGCCTACGAGCAGTACTTC. Residues: CASSEVGGRAYEQYF.

V gene TRBV7-6 combines with J gene TRBJ2-7, with TRBD1 as a possible D gene (6 bases). Germline V gene lookup returns CDR1 SGHVS and CDR2 FNYEAQ. Deletions cut 4 bases from V and 2 bases from J, with 12 bases between. The CDR3 runs 14 residues. Written as DNA, the CDR3 is TGTGCCAGCAGCTCTCACGGACAGACCTACGAGCAGTACTTC. Its translation: CASSSHGQTYEQYF. Looking up the rest from reference TRBV7-6 and TRBJ2-7 gives the full variable domain: GAGVSQSPRYKVTKRGQDVALRCDPISGHVSLYWYRQALGQGPEFLTYFNYEAQQDKSGLPNDRFSAERPEGSISTLTIQRTEQRDSAMYRCASSSHGQTYEQYFGPGTRLTVT.

The chain has TRBV6-1 and TRBJ2-7; maybe TRBD2 (7 bases). CDR1 is MNHNS and CDR2 is SASEGT in the germline V gene. Trimming cost V 7 bases and J 2 bases, with 15 bases left between them. CDR3 length equals 14 residues. CDR3 region: CASNPSGGPYEQYF. The CDR3 DNA is TGTGCCAGCAACCCTTCGGGGGGCCCCTACGAGCAGTACTTC.